This is a list of T cell receptor beta chains from one sample in a study of blood T cell repertoires in COVID-19. Clones were read by immunoSEQ multiplex PCR, and TCRdb kept only the in-frame ones, dropping some. The table lists about 77,000 clones, around 89% of them singletons. What was sequenced was peripheral blood. These receptors originate from a woman older than 75 with acute or convalescent COVID-19. The CDR3 runs from the conserved cysteine through the conserved F or W. The D gene is left open where the match is weak. Some rows have no size entry. The others give once, few or many, or a class for an expanded clone.

J gene	V gene	clone size	CDR3 length	D gene	CDR3 DNA	CDR3 protein
TRBJ2-6	TRBV5-4	NA	16	NA	TGTGCCAGCAGCTTGGAAACAGGCTCTGGGGCCAACGTCCTGACTTTC	CASSLETGSGANVLTF
TRBJ2-1	TRBV19	NA	15	NA	TGTGCCAGTAGTATTGGGGCGGGACCTGGAGGGGAGCAGTTCTTC	CASSIGAGPGGEQFF
TRBJ2-3	TRBV6-5	NA	14	TRBD1	TGTGCCAGCAGAGGGAAACAGGGGCCAGATACGCAGTATTTT	CASRGKQGPDTQYF
TRBJ2-4	TRBV29-1	NA	12	TRBD1	TGCAGCGTAAGGACAGGTCCGGCGATTCAGTACTTC	CSVRTGPAIQYF
TRBJ1-5	TRBV3-1/TRBV3-2	NA	16	NA	TGTGCCAGCAGCCCCAAATGGGGGCAGGTGAATCAGCCCCAGCATTTT	CASSPKWGQVNQPQHF
TRBJ1-1	TRBV7-3	NA	14	TRBD1	TGTGCCAGCAGCTTAGGAAGGGGGCGACCTGAAGCTTTCTTT	CASSLGRGRPEAFF
TRBJ1-1	TRBV19	NA	14	NA	TGTGCCAGTAGCCCACAGGTCCCTACCACTGAAGCTTTCTTT	CASSPQVPTTEAFF
TRBJ1-4	TRBV27	once	16	NA	TGTGCCAGCACCACCCGAGGCGGGGGGCGGGATGAAAAACTGTTTTTT	CASTTRGGGRDEKLFF
TRBJ2-2	TRBV3-1/TRBV3-2	NA	13	NA	TGTGCCAGCAGCCATGACAGTGCCGGGGAGCTGTTTTTT	CASSHDSAGELFF
TRBJ2-3	TRBV25-1	NA	13	TRBD1	TGTGCCAGCGCAACAGGGGGCATAGATACGCAGTATTTT	CASATGGIDTQYF
TRBJ1-3	TRBV3-1/TRBV3-2	NA	16	NA	TGTGCCAGCAGCCAAGGTATCACTACGACCGGAAACACCATATATTTT	CASSQGITTTGNTIYF
TRBJ1-1	TRBV19	NA	14	TRBD1	TGTGCCAGTAGTGCACAGGGGTGGGCCACTGAAGCTTTCTTT	CASSAQGWATEAFF
TRBJ1-6	TRBV25-1	NA	15	NA	TGTGCCAGCAGTCTGGAAAACACAAGGGGTTCACCCCTCCACTTT	CASSLENTRGSPLHF
TRBJ1-2	TRBV29-1	NA	14	TRBD1	TGCAGCGTTGAGGGAGGACAGGGAGCCTATGGCTACACCTTC	CSVEGGQGAYGYTF
TRBJ1-1	TRBV6-5	NA	13	TRBD1	TGTGCCAGCAGCCCAGGGACAGCCGGACGAGCTTTCTTT	CASSPGTAGRAFF
TRBJ2-1	TRBV19	NA	16	NA	TGTGCCAGTACCCAAACGGGCAGGGGTCTCTACAATGAGCAGTTCTTC	CASTQTGRGLYNEQFF
TRBJ1-6	TRBV9	NA	15	NA	TGTGCCAGCAGCGTAGATGGGGGCCGAGGTTCACCCCTCCACTTT	CASSVDGGRGSPLHF
TRBJ2-7	TRBV18	few	17	TRBD1	TGTGCCAGCTCACCAGCTAATACCGGGACAGGGATGAACGAGCAGTACTTC	CASSPANTGTGMNEQYF
TRBJ1-6	TRBV2	NA	16	NA	TGTGCCAGCAGTGAAGAGGGAGGGGGTTATAATTCACCCCTCCACTTT	CASSEEGGGYNSPLHF
TRBJ1-5	TRBV5-5	NA	17	TRBD1	TGTGCCAGCAGCTTGTTGGGGTCGGCAGGGGGCGGTCAGCCCCAGCATTTT	CASSLLGSAGGGQPQHF
TRBJ1-2	TRBV5-6	few	15	NA	TGTGCCAGCAGCTTGGCCGGGGGTCTTAACTATGGCTACACCTTC	CASSLAGGLNYGYTF
TRBJ2-1	TRBV28	NA	14	NA	TGTGCCAGCACGATGGCCAGTGGCCGTACCGAGCAGTTCTTC	CASTMASGRTEQFF
TRBJ1-5	TRBV7-2	NA	15	TRBD1	TGTGCCAGCAGCCCAAGGGGGGACAGGGGGCAGCCCCAGCATTTT	CASSPRGDRGQPQHF
TRBJ1-2	TRBV6-2/TRBV6-3	NA	11	NA	TGTGCCAGCAGTCGACAGGTTGGCTACACCTTC	CASSRQVGYTF
TRBJ1-1	TRBV27	NA	21	TRBD1	TGTGCCAGCAGTTTATCGATAATAACGGGACAGGTAAGGTCTGTGGGCACTGAAGCTTTCTTT	CASSLSIITGQVRSVGTEAFF
TRBJ2-7	TRBV7-2	few	14	NA	TGTGCCAGCAGCTTAATAACAGGGCTCTACGAGCAGTACTTC	CASSLITGLYEQYF
TRBJ1-2	TRBV2	NA	11	NA	TGTGCCAGCGGGCAAGACTATGGCTACACCTTC	CASGQDYGYTF